The clone carrying this T cell receptor beta chain was detected once. Antigen specificity is unknown. The DNA is omitted, as the CDR3 cannot be located on it reliably, and the CDR3 follows TCRdb's listing. Sorted libraries were derived from roughly 1 million CD4+ or CD8+ T cells. This entry comes from a study of neurological immune-mediated disorders. Including both end residues, the CDR3 is 20 amino acids long. Germline V gene sequence: CDR1 SGHRS, CDR2 YFSETQ. Regarding the study as a whole: The study found the most TCR clonal expansion in HTLV-1-associated myelopathy and the least in multiple sclerosis, below healthy controls.

Via MiXCR, TCRdb re-called the 5' RACE reads, giving one row per CDR3 protein. The table has more than 25,000 distinct CDR3 sequences, under 5% seen once. Sequencing input: CD4+ T cells from blood. The chain carries TRBV5-1 and TRBJ2-1. The sequence derives from a woman in her 40s in good health. The CDR3 is CASSFYICSETGQNHDEQFF.